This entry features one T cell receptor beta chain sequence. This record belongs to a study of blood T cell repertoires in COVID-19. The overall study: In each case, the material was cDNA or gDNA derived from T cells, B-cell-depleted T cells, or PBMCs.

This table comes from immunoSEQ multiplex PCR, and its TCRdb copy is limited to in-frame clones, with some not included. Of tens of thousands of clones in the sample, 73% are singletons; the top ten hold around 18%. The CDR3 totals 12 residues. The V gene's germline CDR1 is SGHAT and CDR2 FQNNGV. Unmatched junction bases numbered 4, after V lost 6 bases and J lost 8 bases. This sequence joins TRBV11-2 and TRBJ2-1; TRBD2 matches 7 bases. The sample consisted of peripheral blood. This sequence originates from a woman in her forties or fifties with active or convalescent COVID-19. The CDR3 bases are TGTGCCAGCAGAAGGGAGGGCGATGAGCAGTTCTTC. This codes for CASRREGDEQFF.